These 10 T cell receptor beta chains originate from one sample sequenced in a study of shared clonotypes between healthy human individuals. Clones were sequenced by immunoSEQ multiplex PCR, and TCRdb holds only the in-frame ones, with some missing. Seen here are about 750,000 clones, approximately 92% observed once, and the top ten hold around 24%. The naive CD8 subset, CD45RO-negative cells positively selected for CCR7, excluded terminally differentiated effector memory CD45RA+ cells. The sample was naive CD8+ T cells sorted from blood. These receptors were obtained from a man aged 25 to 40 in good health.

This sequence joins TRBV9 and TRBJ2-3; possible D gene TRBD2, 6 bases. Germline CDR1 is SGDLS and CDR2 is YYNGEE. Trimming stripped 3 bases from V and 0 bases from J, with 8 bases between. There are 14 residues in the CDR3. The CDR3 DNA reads TGTGCCAGCAGCGGTGGACTAAGCACAGATACGCAGTATTTT. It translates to CASSGGLSTDTQYF.

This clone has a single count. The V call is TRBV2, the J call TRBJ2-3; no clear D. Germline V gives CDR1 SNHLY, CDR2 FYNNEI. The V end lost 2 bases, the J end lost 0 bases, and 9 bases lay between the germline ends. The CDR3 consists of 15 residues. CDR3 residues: CASSELNYSTDTQYF. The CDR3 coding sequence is TGTGCCAGCAGTGAACTGAATTATAGCACAGATACGCAGTATTTT. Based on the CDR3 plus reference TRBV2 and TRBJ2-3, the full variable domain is EPEVTQTPSHQVTQMGQEVILRCVPISNHLYFYWYRQILGQKVEFLVSFYNNEISEKSEIFDDQFSVERPDGSNFTLKIRSTKLEDSAMYFCASSELNYSTDTQYFGPGTRLTVL.

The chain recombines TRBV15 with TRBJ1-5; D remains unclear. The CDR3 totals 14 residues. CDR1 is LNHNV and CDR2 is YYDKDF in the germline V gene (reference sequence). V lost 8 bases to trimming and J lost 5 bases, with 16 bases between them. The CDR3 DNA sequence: TGTGCCACCTCTCCCGGGAATTTGGATCAGCCCCAGCATTTT. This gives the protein CATSPGNLDQPQHF.

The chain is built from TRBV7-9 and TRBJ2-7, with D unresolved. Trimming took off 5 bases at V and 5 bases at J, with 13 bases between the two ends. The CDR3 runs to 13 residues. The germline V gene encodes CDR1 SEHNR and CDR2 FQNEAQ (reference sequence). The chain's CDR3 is CASSTFYVHEQYF. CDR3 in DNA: TGTGCCAGCAGCACTTTTTACGTCCACGAGCAGTACTTC.

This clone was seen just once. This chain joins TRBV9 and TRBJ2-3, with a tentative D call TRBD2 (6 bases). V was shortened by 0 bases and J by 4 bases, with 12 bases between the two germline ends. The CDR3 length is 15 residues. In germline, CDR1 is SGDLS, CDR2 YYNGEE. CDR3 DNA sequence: TGTGCCAGCAGCGTAGTTACGGGAGCCGCAGATACGCAGTATTTT. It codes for CASSVVTGAADTQYF.

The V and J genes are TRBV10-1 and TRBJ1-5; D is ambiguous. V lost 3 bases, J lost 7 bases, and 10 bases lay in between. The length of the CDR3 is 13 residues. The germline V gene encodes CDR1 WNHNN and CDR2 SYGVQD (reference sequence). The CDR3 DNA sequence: TGCGCCAGCAGTGACCACTCTGAGCAGCCCCAGCATTTT. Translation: CASSDHSEQPQHF.

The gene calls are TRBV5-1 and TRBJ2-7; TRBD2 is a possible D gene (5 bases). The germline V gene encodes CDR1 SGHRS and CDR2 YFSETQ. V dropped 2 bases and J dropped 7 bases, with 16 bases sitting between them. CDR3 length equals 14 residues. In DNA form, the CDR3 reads TGCGCCAGCAGCTTTCGGGAAGTTGGTTTGGAGCAGTACTTC. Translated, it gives CASSFREVGLEQYF.

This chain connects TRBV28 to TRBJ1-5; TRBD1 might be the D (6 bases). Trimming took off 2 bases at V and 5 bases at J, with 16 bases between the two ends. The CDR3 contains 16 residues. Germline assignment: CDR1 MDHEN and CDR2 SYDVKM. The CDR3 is CASSLNAGTFDQPQHF. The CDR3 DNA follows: TGTGCCAGCAGTTTAAATGCCGGGACATTCGATCAGCCCCAGCATTTT.

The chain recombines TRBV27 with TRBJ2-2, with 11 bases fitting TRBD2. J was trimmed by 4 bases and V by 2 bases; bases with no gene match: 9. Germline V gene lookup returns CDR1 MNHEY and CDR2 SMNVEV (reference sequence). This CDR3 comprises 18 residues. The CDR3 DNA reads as TGTGCCAGCAGTTTAATAGCGGGAGGGGGGCGAGGCACCGGGGAGCTGTTTTTT. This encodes CASSLIAGGGRGTGELFF.

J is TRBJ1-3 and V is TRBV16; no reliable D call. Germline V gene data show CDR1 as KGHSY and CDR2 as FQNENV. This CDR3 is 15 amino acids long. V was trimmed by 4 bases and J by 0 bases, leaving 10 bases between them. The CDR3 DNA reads TGTGCCAGCAGCCCCTCGGTCACCTCTGGAAACACCATATATTTT. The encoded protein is CASSPSVTSGNTIYF.